This record concerns one TCR beta chain sequence. Its antigen is unidentified. The CDR3 is made up of 16 amino acids. Germline V gives CDR1 SGHAT, CDR2 FQDESV (reference sequence). Trimming at V came to 4 bases and at J to 2 bases, leaving 9 bases not matched to a gene. These data originate in a study of T cells in localized non-small cell lung cancer. Study conclusions and caveats: Multi-region tumor sequencing was not done, so intratumor heterogeneity could not be excluded. Appearing in adjacent lung were a median roughly 60 of the top 100 tumor clones.

The table came from immunoSEQ multiplex PCR; TCRdb's copy has only in-frame clones and leaves some out. The data show roughly 36,000 clones, with roughly 77% seen just once and around a third held by the top ten. The receptor comes from a woman between 40 and 69 years old with stage II squamous cell lung carcinoma. The chain links TRBV11-1 to TRBJ1-2, with TRBD1 matching 8 bases. The sequencing used PBMCs, collected before any cancer treatment. The CDR3 reads CASSSEPGQENYGYTF. CDR3 DNA: TGTGCCAGCAGCTCTGAACCGGGACAGGAGAACTATGGCTACACCTTC.